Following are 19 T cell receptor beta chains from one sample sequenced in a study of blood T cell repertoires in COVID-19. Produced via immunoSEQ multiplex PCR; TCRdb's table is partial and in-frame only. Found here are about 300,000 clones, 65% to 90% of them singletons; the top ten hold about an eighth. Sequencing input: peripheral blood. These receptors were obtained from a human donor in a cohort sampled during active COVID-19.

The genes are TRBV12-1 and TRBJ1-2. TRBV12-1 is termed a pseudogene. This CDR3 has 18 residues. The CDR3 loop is CASSFESKGEGKRYGYTF. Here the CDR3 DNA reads TGTGCCAGCAGCTTTGAGAGTAAGGGGGAGGGGAAGAGGTATGGCTACACCTTC.

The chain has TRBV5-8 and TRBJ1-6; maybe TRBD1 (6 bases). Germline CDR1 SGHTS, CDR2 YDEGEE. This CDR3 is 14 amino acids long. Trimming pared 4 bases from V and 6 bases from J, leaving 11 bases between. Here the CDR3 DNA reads TGTGCCAGCAGCCGTGACAGGCCTAATTCACCCCTCCACTTT. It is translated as CASSRDRPNSPLHF.

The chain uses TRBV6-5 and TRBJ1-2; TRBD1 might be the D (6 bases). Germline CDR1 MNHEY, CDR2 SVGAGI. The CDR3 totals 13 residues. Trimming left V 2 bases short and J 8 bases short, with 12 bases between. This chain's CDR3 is CASSYVGTFGYTF. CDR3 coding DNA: TGTGCCAGCAGTTACGTTGGGACATTCGGCTACACCTTC.

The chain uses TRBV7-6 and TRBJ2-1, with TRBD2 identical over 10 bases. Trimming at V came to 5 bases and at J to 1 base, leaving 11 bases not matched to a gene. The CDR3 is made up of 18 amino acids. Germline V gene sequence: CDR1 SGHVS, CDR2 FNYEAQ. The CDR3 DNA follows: TGTGCCAGCAGCCCTCGGTCGCTAGCGGGAGTATCCTACAATGAGCAGTTCTTC. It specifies CASSPRSLAGVSYNEQFF.

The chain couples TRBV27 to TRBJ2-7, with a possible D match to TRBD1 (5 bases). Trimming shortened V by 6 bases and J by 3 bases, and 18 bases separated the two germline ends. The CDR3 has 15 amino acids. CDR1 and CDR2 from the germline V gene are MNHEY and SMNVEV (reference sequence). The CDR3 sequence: CASRPTGELLYEQYF. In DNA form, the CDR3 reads TGTGCCAGCAGACCTACAGGAGAGCTCCTCTACGAGCAGTACTTC.

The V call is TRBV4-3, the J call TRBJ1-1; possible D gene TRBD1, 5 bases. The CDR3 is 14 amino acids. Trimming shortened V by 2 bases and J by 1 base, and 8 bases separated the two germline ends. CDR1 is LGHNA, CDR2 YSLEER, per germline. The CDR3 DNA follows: TGCGCCAGCAGCCAATTCACAGGGAACACTGAAGCTTTCTTT. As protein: CASSQFTGNTEAFF.

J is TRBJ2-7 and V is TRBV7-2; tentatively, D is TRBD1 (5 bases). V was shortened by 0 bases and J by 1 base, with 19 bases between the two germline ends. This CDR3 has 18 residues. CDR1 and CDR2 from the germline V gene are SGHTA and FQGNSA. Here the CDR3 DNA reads TGTGCCAGCAGCTTAGCCTCCTGGGGCAGGCAAGGTTCCTACGAGCAGTACTTC. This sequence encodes CASSLASWGRQGSYEQYF.

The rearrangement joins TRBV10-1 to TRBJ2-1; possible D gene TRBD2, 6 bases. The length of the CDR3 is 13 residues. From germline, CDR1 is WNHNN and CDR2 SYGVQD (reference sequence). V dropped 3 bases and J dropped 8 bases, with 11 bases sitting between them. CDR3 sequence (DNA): TGCGCCAGCAGTGAACCGGGCGGGGATGAGCAGTTCTTC. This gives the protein CASSEPGGDEQFF.

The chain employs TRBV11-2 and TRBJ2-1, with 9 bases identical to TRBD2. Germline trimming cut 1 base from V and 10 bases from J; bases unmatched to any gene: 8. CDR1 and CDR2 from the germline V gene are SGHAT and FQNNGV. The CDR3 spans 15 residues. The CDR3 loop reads CASSLVGGTSSEQFF. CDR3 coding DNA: TGTGCCAGCAGCTTAGTGGGGGGGACTAGCTCGGAGCAGTTCTTC. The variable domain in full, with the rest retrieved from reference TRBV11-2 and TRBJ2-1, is EAGVAQSPRYKIIEKRQSVAFWCNPISGHATLYWYQQILGQGPKLLIQFQNNGVVDDSQLPKDRFSAERLKGVDSTLKIQPAKLEDSAVYLCASSLVGGTSSEQFFGPGTRLTVL.

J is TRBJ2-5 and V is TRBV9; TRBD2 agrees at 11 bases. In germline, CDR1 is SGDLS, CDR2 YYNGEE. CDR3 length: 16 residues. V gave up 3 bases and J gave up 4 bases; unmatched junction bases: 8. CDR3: CASSATSGRGLETQYF. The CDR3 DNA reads TGTGCCAGCAGCGCAACTAGCGGGAGAGGGTTAGAGACCCAGTACTTC.

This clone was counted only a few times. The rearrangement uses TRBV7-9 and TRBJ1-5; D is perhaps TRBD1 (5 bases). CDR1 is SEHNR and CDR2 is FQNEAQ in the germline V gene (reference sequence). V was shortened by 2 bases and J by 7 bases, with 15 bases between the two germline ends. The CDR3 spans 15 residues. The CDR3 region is CASSLNGGGGQPQHF. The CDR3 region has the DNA TGTGCCAGCAGCTTAAATGGCGGGGGTGGACAGCCCCAGCATTTT.

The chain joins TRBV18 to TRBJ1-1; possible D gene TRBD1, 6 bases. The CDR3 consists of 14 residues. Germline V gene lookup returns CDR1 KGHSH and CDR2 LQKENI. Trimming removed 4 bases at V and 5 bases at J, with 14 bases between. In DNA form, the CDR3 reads TGTGCCAGCTCACGTGACCAGGGGAAAACTGAAGCTTTCTTT. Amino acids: CASSRDQGKTEAFF.

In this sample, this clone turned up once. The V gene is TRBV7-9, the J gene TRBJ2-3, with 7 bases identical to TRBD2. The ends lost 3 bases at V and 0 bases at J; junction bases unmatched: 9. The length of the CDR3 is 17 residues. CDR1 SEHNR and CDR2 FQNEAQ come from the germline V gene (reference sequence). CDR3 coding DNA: TGTGCCAGCAGCTTTCCCCCCGGCGGGGGTAGCACAGATACGCAGTATTTT. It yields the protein CASSFPPGGGSTDTQYF.

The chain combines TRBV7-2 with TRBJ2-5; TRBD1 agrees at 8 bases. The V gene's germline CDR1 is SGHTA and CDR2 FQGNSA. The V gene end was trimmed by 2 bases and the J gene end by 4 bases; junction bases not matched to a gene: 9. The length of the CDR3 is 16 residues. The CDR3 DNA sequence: TGTGCCAGCAGCTTACCATCAGGGGGCGCAGGAGAGACCCAGTACTTC. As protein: CASSLPSGGAGETQYF.

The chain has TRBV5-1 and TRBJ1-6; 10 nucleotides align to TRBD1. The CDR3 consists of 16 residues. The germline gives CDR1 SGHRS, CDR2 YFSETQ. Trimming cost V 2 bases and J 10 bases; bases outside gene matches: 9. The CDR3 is CASSFNPGQGKSPLHF. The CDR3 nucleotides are TGCGCCAGCAGCTTCAACCCGGGACAGGGGAAGTCACCCCTCCACTTT.

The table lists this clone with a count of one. The CDR3 region is CASGQGGLLAKNIQYF. CDR3 sequence (DNA): TGTGCCAGCGGGCAGGGCGGACTACTAGCCAAAAACATTCAGTACTTC. The rearrangement joins TRBV21-1 to TRBJ2-4; TRBD2 is taken as the D call from the table, unchecked against the DNA. TRBV21-1 is a known pseudogene. The CDR3 runs to 16 residues.

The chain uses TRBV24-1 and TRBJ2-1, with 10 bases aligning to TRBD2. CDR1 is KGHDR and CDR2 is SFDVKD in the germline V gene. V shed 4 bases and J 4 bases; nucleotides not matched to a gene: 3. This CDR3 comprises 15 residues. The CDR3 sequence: CATSERTSGYNEQFF. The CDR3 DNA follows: TGTGCCACCAGTGAAAGGACTAGCGGTTACAATGAGCAGTTCTTC.

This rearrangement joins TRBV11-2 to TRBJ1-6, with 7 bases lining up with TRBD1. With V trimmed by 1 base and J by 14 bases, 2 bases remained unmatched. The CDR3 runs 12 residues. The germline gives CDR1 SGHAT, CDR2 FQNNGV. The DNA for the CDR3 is TGTGCCAGCAGCTTAGGCAGGGGGGCCCTCCACTTT. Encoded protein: CASSLGRGALHF.

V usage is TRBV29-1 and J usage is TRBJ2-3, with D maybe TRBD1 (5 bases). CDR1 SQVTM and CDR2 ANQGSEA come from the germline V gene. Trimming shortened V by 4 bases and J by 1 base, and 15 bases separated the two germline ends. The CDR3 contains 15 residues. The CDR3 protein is CSVGFGASGTDTQYF. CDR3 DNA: TGCAGCGTTGGATTTGGGGCCTCGGGCACAGATACGCAGTATTTT.